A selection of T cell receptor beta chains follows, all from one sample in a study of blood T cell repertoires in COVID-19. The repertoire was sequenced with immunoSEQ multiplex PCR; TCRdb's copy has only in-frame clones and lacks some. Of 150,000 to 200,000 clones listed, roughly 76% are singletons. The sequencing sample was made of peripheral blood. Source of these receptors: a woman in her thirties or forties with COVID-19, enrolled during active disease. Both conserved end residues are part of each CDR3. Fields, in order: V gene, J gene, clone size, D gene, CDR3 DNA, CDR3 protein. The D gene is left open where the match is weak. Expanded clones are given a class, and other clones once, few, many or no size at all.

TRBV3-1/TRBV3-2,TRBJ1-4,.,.,TGTGCCAGCAGTGAAGGCGGGACGAGCAGTGAAAAACTGTTTTTT,CASSEGGTSSEKLFF
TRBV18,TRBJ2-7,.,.,TGTGCCAGCTCACCAGGTCAAGCAGGCTACGAGCAGTACTTC,CASSPGQAGYEQYF
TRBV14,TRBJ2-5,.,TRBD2,TGTGCCAGCAGCCGACTAGCGGGCCGAAACCAAGAGACCCAGTACTTC,CASSRLAGRNQETQYF
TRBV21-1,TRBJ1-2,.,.,TGTGCCAGCAGCAACGCGGATGGCTACACCTTC,CASSNADGYTF
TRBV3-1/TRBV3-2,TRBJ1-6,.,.,TGTGCCAGCAGCCACGAGAGCTCCTATAATTCACCCCTCCACTTT,CASSHESSYNSPLHF
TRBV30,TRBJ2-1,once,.,TGTGCCTGGAGCTTCGCGGGCCTCAGGAATGAGCAGTTCTTC,CAWSFAGLRNEQFF
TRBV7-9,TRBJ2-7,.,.,TGTGCCAGCAGCCCCACTAACTCCTACGAGCAGTACTTC,CASSPTNSYEQYF
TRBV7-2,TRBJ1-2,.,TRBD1,TGTGCCAGCAGCTTGGCGGACAGGGTGGCCTATGGCTACACCTTC,CASSLADRVAYGYTF
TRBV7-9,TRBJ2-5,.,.,TGTGCCACCTCGAACCTCCCAGAAGAGACCCAGTACTTC,CATSNLPEETQYF
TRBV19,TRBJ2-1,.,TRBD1,TGTGCCAGCAAAACCGGGACAGGGGAATGGAATGAGCAGTTCTTC,CASKTGTGEWNEQFF
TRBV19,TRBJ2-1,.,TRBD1,TGTGCCAGTAGTATCGACAGGGGTCTAGGCAATGAGCAGTTCTTC,CASSIDRGLGNEQFF
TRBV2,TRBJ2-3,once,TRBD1,TGTGCCAGCTCCAAAGGATTGACAGGGACCAGTACAGATACGCAGTATTTT,CASSKGLTGTSTDTQYF
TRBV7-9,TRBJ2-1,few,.,TGTGCCAGCAGCTTATTTTTTGGGGGCCTGAATGAGCAGTTCTTC,CASSLFFGGLNEQFF
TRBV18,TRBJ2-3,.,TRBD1,TGTGCCAGCTCACCAAGTTTAAAGGGGGCAGGAGATACGCAGTATTTT,CASSPSLKGAGDTQYF
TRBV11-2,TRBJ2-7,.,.,TGTGCCAGCAGCTCCCCTAGCACCTACTCCTACGAGCAGTACTTC,CASSSPSTYSYEQYF
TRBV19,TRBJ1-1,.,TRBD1,TGTGCCAGTCGGACAGGGGGCACTGAAGCTTTCTTT,CASRTGGTEAFF
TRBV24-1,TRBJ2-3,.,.,TGTGCCACCAGTGACCGACGACAGGGCACAGATACGCAGTATTTT,CATSDRRQGTDTQYF
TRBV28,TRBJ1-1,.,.,TGTGCCAGCAGCTTATTAGGACTAAGCTTCTTT,CASSLLGLSFF
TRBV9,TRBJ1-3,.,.,TGTGCCAGCAGCGTAGCTCCGGGAGGAAACACCATATATTTT,CASSVAPGGNTIYF
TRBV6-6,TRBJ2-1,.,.,TGTGCCAGCAGTTACGGAGGGTATGAGCAGTTCTTC,CASSYGGYEQFF
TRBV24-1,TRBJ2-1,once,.,TGTGCCACCAGTGATTTTAGGGGTGAGCAGTTCTTC,CATSDFRGEQFF
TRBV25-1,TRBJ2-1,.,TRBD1,TGTGCCAGCAGGTCCTCGGGACAGGGGGTGAATGAGCAGTTCTTC,CASRSSGQGVNEQFF
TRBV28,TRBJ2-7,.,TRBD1,TGTGCCAGCAGCCCGCCGGGGCAGGGGGCGTACGAGCAGTACTTC,CASSPPGQGAYEQYF
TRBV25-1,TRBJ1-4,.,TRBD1,TGTGCCAGTAGAAAAGGAACAGGGGGCGTCTTTAATGAAAAACTGTTTTTT,CASRKGTGGVFNEKLFF